The 6 T cell receptor beta chains in this list originate from one sample, sequenced in a study of response to subunit inactivated influenza vaccine. One entry per CDR3 protein, called by TCRdb with MiXCR from the RT-PCR reads. This sample carries 590,000 or so distinct CDR3 sequences, around 15% of them seen once, and the ten largest clones take 7.6%. The sample in question was PBMCs from blood, obtained 14 to 15 days before vaccination. The receptors shown here come from a man aged 45-60 years who received an inactivated influenza vaccine.

In this sample, this clonotype turned up many times. The chain employs TRBV29-1 and TRBJ1-2; 10 positions match TRBD1. CDR1 and CDR2 (germline): SQVTM, ANQGSEA. The CDR3 runs 15 residues. The junction had 7 bases not matched to a gene; V was cut back by 2 bases and J by 4 bases. This CDR3 is CSVERDRGASYGYTF. The DNA for the CDR3 is TGCAGCGTTGAAAGGGACAGGGGCGCTTCCTATGGCTACACCTTC.

The V call is TRBV28, the J call TRBJ2-1, with D perhaps matching TRBD2 (6 bases). The CDR3 extends over 15 amino acids. Germline V CDR1 and CDR2: MDHEN, SYDVKM. V lost 6 bases, J lost 2 bases, and 14 bases lay in between. Written as DNA, the CDR3 is TGTGCCAGCAGCAGTACTAGCCGACCCTACAATGAGCAGTTCTTC. Translation: CASSSTSRPYNEQFF.

Ten or more counts support this clonotype. The rearrangement links TRBV28 to TRBJ1-2; D ambiguous. Germline V lookup: CDR1 MDHEN, CDR2 SYDVKM. This CDR3 region has 15 residues. Trimming shortened V by 7 bases and J by 6 bases, and 21 bases separated the two germline ends. The CDR3 loop reads CASTQTAPGGHGYTF. The CDR3 nucleotides are TGTGCCAGCACCCAAACGGCCCCCGGAGGTCATGGCTACACCTTC.

This clonotype showed up just a few times. The chain has TRBV21-1 and TRBJ2-7. TRBV21-1 is a recognized pseudogene. The CDR3 length is 13 residues. CDR3 sequence reads: CASREDGSAEQYF. For the CDR3, the DNA is TGTGCCAGCAGAGAGGATGGAAGCGCCGAGCAGTACTTC.

V and J are TRBV4-3 and TRBJ1-6; D gene ambiguous. Germline V gene sequence: CDR1 LGHNA, CDR2 YSLEER. The length of the CDR3 is 16 residues. Trimming took 0 bases from V and 5 from J, leaving 11 bases between them. The CDR3 sequence: CASSQEPYGNNSPLHF. Written as DNA, the CDR3 is TGCGCCAGCAGCCAAGAGCCATATGGGAATAATTCACCCCTCCACTTT.

J is TRBJ2-5 and V is TRBV5-1, with D possibly matching TRBD1 (6 bases). V was cut by 6 bases and J by 0 bases, with 12 bases left in between. Germline lookup yields CDR1 SGHRS and CDR2 YFSETQ. The CDR3 contains 14 residues. The CDR3 here is CASKFRTDQETQYF. DNA for the CDR3: TGCGCCAGCAAATTCCGGACAGACCAAGAGACCCAGTACTTC.